The present entry profiles one T cell receptor (beta chain) with its context. Its specificity is unknown. CD45RO-negative, CCR7-positively selected cells formed the naive CD8 fraction, excluding terminally differentiated effector memory CD45RA+ cells. Germline V lookup: CDR1 MDHEN, CDR2 SYDVKM. V lost 10 bases, J lost 1 base, and 11 bases lay in between. CDR3 length: 12 amino acids. The record originates from a study of shared clonotypes between healthy human individuals. Study-wide findings and caveats: Rarefaction analysis demonstrated incomplete sorted-subset sequencing notwithstanding large depth. Estimated clonotype richness was generally higher in naive than memory subsets.

The data were produced by immunoSEQ multiplex PCR, yet TCRdb's version contains in-frame clones alone and is incomplete. Of roughly 590,000 clones in the sample, about 95% were seen once. The chain employs TRBV28 and TRBJ2-7; D might be TRBD1 or TRBD2, each matching 5 bases. Sequencing used naive CD8+ T cells sorted from blood. The receptor was isolated from a woman aged 25 to 45 in good health. CDR3 in amino acids: CATAGSSYEQYF. CDR3 sequence (DNA): TGTGCCACCGCAGGGAGTTCCTACGAGCAGTACTTC. The variable domain in full, with the rest retrieved from reference TRBV28 and TRBJ2-7, is DVKVTQSSRYLVKRTGEKVFLECVQDMDHENMFWYRQDPGLGLRLIYFSYDVKMKEKGDIPEGYSVSREKKERFSLILESASTNQTSMYLCATAGSSYEQYFGPGTRLTVT.